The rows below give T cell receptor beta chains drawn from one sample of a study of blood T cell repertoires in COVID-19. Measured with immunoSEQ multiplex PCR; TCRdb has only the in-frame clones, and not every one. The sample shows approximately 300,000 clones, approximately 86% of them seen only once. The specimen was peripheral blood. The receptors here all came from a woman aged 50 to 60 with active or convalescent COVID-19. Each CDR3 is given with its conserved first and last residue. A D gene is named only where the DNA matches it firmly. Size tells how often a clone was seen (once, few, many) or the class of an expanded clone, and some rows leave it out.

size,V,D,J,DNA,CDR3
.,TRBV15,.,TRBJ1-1,TGTGCCACCAGCAGCCCCGGGGGAGGAACTGAAGCTTTCTTT,CATSSPGGGTEAFF
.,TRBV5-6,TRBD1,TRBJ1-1,TGTGCCAGCAGCTTGGCTTTGGGACAGGAGGCTGAAGCTTTCTTT,CASSLALGQEAEAFF
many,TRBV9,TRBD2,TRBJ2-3,TGTGCCAGCAGCGTAGGGTCTGGGGGAGGGAGCACAGATACGCAGTATTTT,CASSVGSGGGSTDTQYF
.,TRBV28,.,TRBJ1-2,TGTGCCAGCAGTTTGGTCAGGGGAAATGGCTATGGCTACACCTTC,CASSLVRGNGYGYTF
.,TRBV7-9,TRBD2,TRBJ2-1,TGTGCCAGCAGCTTAGCCCTCCTAGCGGGAGGGATCAAAGGGCAGTTCTTC,CASSLALLAGGIKGQFF
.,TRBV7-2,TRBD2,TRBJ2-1,TGTGCCAGCAGCCCCCCTTCGGGAGGGTACAATGAGCAGTTCTTC,CASSPPSGGYNEQFF
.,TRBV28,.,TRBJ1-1,TGTGCCAGCAGGCTTCGCTCAGGGGCTCTTGAAGCTTTCTTT,CASRLRSGALEAFF
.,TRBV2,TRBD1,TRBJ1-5,TGTGCCAGCAGTGGACAGGGGATTAGCAATCAGCCCCAGCATTTT,CASSGQGISNQPQHF
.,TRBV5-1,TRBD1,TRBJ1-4,TGCGCCAGCAGCTTAGAACAAACAGGGGGTAATGAAAAACTGTTTTTT,CASSLEQTGGNEKLFF
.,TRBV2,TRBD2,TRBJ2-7,TGTGCCAGCAGCGGACTAGCGGGTTACTACGAGCAGTACTTC,CASSGLAGYYEQYF
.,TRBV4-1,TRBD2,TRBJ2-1,TGCGCCAGCAGCCAAGAGGCAGCGGGAGCTGGGGGTATTGAGCAGTTCTTC,CASSQEAAGAGGIEQFF
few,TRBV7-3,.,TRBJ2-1,TGTGCCAGCAGCTTATCCGGGGGCTCCTACAATGAGCAGTTCTTC,CASSLSGGSYNEQFF
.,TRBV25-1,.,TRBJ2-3,TGTGCCAGCAGTTTCGCAGATACGCAGTATTTT,CASSFADTQYF
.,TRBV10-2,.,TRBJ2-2,TGCGCCAGCAGTCTAGCGAGTGGCGCCGGGGAGCTGTTTTTT,CASSLASGAGELFF
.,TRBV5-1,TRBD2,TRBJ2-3,TGCGCCAGCAGCTTACTAACCGGGACTAGCGGGAGAAATACAGATACGCAGTATTTT,CASSLLTGTSGRNTDTQYF
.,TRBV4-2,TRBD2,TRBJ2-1,TGTGCCAGCAGCCAAGAGGGACTAGCTCTCTACAATGAGCAGTTCTTC,CASSQEGLALYNEQFF
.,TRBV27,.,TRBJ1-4,TGTGCCAGCAGCCTGGGGACTCTGGGTGAAAAACTGTTTTTT,CASSLGTLGEKLFF
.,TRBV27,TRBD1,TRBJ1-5,TGTGCCAGCAGTCTCCTCGTGACAGGGGGCAATCAGCCCCAGCATTTT,CASSLLVTGGNQPQHF
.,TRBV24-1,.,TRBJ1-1,TGTGCCACCAGTGACTCCGGGACTGAAGCTTTCTTT,CATSDSGTEAFF
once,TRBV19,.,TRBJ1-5,TGTGCCAGTAGTATCCGAGGGCCTGATCAGCCCCAGCATTTT,CASSIRGPDQPQHF
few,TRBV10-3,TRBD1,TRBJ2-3,TGTGCCATCAGTGGGACAGGGACCGTAGATACGCAGTATTTT,CAISGTGTVDTQYF
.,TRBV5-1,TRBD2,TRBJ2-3,TGCGCCAGCAGCGAGGGACTAGCGGGAGGGTTTGATACGCAGTATTTT,CASSEGLAGGFDTQYF